This paragraph covers one T cell receptor (beta chain) sequence. Antigen: not known. The data belong to a study of CD8+ T cells in alopecia areata. Study-wide results and limits: Because of a solitary nonresponder, the connection of baseline CD8+ expansion to response stays uncertain. Clarity of TCR sharing across patients fell short of that in mice, possibly HLA-related.

The CDR3 loop spans 14 amino acids. Germline-derived CDR1 and CDR2 are MGHRA and YSYEKL. With 0 bases removed from V and 12 bases from J, the gap between germline ends came to 17 bases. Treatment reported: oral pan-JAK inhibitor, 5-10 mg twice daily. Extraction of RNA preceded its reverse transcription into cDNA, which served as the sequencing template. Using immunoSEQ multiplex PCR, the repertoire was profiled, and TCRdb retains in-frame clones only, with some absent. Of approximately 210,000 clones listed, about three fifths were seen once; the top ten hold about 3.5%. The chain is built from TRBV4-1 and TRBJ1-1; D may be TRBD1 (6 bases). This clonotype was sampled from a human donor with alopecia areata. The sequencing here drew on CD4+ T cells sorted from blood, taken at week 4, from a patient treated with tofacitinib. The CDR3 spells CASSQEAPGQRTFF. DNA for the CDR3: TGCGCCAGCAGCCAAGAAGCCCCGGGACAACGGACTTTCTTT.